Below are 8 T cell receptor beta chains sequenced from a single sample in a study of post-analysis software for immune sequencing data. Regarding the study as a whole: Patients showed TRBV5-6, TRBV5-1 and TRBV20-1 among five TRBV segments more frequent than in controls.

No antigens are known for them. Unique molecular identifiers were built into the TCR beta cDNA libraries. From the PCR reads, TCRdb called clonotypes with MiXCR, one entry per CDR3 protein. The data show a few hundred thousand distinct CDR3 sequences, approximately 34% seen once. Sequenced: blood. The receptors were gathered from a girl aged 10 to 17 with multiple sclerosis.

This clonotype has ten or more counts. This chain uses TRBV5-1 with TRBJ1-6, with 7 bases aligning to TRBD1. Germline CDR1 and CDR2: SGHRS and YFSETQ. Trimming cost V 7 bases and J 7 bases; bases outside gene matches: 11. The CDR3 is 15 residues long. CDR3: CASRQGGEANSPLHF. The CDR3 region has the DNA TGCGCCAGCCGTCAGGGGGGTGAGGCAAATTCACCCCTCCACTTT.

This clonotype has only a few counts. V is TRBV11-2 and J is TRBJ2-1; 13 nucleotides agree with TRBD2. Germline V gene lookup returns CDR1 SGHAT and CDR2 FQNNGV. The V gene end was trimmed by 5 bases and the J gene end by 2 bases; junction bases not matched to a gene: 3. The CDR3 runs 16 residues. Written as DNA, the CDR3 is TGTGCCAGCAGCAGGACTAGCGGGAGACCCTACAATGAGCAGTTCTTC. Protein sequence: CASSRTSGRPYNEQFF. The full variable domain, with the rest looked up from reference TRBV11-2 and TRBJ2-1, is EAGVAQSPRYKIIEKRQSVAFWCNPISGHATLYWYQQILGQGPKLLIQFQNNGVVDDSQLPKDRFSAERLKGVDSTLKIQPAKLEDSAVYLCASSRTSGRPYNEQFFGPGTRLTVL.

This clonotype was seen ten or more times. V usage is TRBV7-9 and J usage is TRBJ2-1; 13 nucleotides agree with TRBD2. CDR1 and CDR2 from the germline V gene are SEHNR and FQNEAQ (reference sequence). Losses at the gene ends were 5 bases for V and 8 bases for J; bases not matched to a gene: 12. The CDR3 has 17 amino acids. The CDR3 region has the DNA TGTGCCAGCAGCCGGGGACTAGCGGGGCCTTATAGCGATGAGCAGTTCTTC. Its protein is CASSRGLAGPYSDEQFF.

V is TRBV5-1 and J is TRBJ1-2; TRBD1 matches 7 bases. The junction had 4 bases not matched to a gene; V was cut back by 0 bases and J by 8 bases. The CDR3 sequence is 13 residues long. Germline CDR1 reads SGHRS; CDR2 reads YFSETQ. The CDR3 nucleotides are TGCGCCAGCAGCTTGGAACCAGGGGGAGGCTACACCTTC. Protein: CASSLEPGGGYTF.

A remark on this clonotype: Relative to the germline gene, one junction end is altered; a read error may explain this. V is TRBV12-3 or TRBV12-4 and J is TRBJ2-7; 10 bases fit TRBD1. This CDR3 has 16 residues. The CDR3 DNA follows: TGTGCCTGCAGTTTATTGCTCAGGACAGGGGGCTACGAGCAGTACTTC. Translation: CACSLLLRTGGYEQYF.

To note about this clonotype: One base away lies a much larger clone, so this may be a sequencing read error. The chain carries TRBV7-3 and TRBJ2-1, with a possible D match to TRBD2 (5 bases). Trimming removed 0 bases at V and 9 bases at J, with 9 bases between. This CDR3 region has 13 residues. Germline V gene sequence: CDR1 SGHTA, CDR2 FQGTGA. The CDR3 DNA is TGTGCCAGCAGCTTAACGAGGGAAGGTGAGCAGTTCTTC. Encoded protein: CASSLTREGEQFF. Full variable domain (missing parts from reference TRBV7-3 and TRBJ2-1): GAGVSQTPSNKVTEKGKYVELRCDPISGHTALYWYRQSLGQGPEFLIYFQGTGAADDSGLPNDRFFAVRPEGSVSTLKIQRTERGDSAVYLCASSLTREGEQFFGPGTRLTVL.

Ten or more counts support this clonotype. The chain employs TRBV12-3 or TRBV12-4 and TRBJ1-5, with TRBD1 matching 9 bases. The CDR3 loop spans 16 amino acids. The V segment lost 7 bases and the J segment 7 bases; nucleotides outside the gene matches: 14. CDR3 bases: TGTGCCAGCACCGCCGCGGGACAGGGATGGAACCAGCCCCAGCATTTT. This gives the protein CASTAAGQGWNQPQHF.

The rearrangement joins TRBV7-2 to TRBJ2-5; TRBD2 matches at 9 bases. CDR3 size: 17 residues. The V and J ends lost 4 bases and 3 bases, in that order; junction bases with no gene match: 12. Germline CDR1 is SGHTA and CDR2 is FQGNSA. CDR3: CASSSETSGPRKETQYF. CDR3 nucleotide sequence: TGTGCCAGCAGCTCCGAAACTAGCGGGCCCAGAAAAGAGACCCAGTACTTC.